What follows are 10 T cell receptor beta chains derived from one specimen sequenced in a study of T cells in localized non-small cell lung cancer. Sequenced by immunoSEQ multiplex PCR; TCRdb stores in-frame clones only, minus some. The sample comprises roughly 38,000 clones, roughly 82% of which are singletons, and 17% rests with the top ten. Sequenced material: peripheral blood, taken before any cancer treatment. These receptors originate from a male donor aged 60 or older with stage III squamous cell lung carcinoma.

The chain is built from TRBV19 and TRBJ2-1; TRBD1 agrees at 8 bases. This CDR3 has 13 amino acids. In germline, CDR1 is LNHDA, CDR2 SQIVND (reference sequence). V shed 8 bases, J shed 8 bases, and the junction held 8 bases outside the gene matches. The CDR3: CASARTGFDEQFF. Written as DNA, the CDR3 is TGTGCCAGTGCCCGGACAGGGTTCGATGAGCAGTTCTTC.

The table lists this clone with a few counts. V and J are TRBV7-8 and TRBJ2-3; 9 positions agree with TRBD1. The V and J ends lost 5 bases and 0 bases, in that order; junction bases with no gene match: 9. CDR3 length: 17 residues. Germline loops: CDR1 SGHVS, CDR2 FQNEAQ. CDR3 sequence reads: CASSNTLQGASTDTQYF. The CDR3 DNA reads as TGTGCCAGCAGCAACACCTTACAGGGGGCTAGCACAGATACGCAGTATTTT.

By share, this clone ranks as large. The rearrangement joins TRBV19 to TRBJ2-1; tentatively, D is TRBD2 (5 bases). Trimming shortened V by 1 base and J by 3 bases, and 10 bases separated the two germline ends. Germline CDR1 reads LNHDA; CDR2 reads SQIVND (reference sequence). The CDR3 totals 15 residues. CDR3 residues: CASSIGSRGYNEQFF. Written as DNA, the CDR3 is TGTGCCAGTAGTATAGGGTCTCGGGGCTACAATGAGCAGTTCTTC.

The genes are TRBV27 and TRBJ2-3, with D tentatively TRBD1 or TRBD2 (6 bases each). Germline assignment: CDR1 MNHEY and CDR2 SMNVEV (reference sequence). The CDR3 sequence is 14 residues long. The ends were cut back, 1 base at V and 5 bases at J, with 10 bases in the middle. The CDR3 DNA sequence: TGTGCCAGCAGTTTATGGGGGGCGGGAGATACGCAGTATTTT. Its protein product is CASSLWGAGDTQYF.

This rearrangement joins TRBV29-1 to TRBJ2-1; 11 bases are a match to TRBD2. This CDR3 is built from 15 residues. Germline V gene lookup returns CDR1 SQVTM and CDR2 ANQGSEA. The V gene end was trimmed by 4 bases and the J gene end by 2 bases; junction bases not matched to a gene: 4. As DNA, the CDR3 is TGCAGCGTTGCTTCGACTAGCGGGACCTACAATGAGCAGTTCTTC. Protein: CSVASTSGTYNEQFF.

V and J are TRBV2 and TRBJ2-3, with 8 bases identical to TRBD1. Looked up from germline, CDR1 is SNHLY and CDR2 is FYNNEI. V was pared by 2 bases and J by 5 bases, with 3 bases of the junction left unmatched. The CDR3 loop spans 14 amino acids. CDR3 DNA: TGTGCCAGCAGTGAACAGGGGGCCGGAGATACGCAGTATTTT. Protein: CASSEQGAGDTQYF.

J is TRBJ2-5 and V is TRBV19, with D possibly TRBD2 on 7 matching bases. The CDR3 runs to 13 residues. The ends were cut back, 4 bases at V and 3 bases at J, with 9 bases in the middle. Germline assignment: CDR1 LNHDA and CDR2 SQIVND (reference sequence). The DNA of the CDR3 is TGTGCCAGTAGTACGGGGGGCAAAGAGACCCAGTACTTC. It is translated as CASSTGGKETQYF.

The V and J genes are TRBV7-9 and TRBJ1-1, with a possible D match to TRBD1 (6 bases). The CDR3 loop spans 14 amino acids. Germline V CDR1 and CDR2: SEHNR, FQNEAQ (reference sequence). Trimming took 0 bases from V and 1 from J, leaving 6 bases between them. CDR3 sequence reads: CASSLAGGNTEAFF. The CDR3 bases are TGTGCCAGCAGCTTAGCAGGGGGGAACACTGAAGCTTTCTTT.

This clone was observed a handful of times. The V gene is TRBV11-2, the J gene TRBJ1-2; 7 bases agree with TRBD1. The CDR3 covers 14 residues. V was pared by 1 base and J by 8 bases, with 7 bases of the junction left unmatched. CDR1 SGHAT and CDR2 FQNNGV come from the germline V gene. The DNA of the CDR3 is TGTGCCAGCAGCTTAGTGTACCAGGGGGAAGGCTACACCTTC. This translates into CASSLVYQGEGYTF.

V gene TRBV2 combines with J gene TRBJ1-2; D ambiguous. The CDR3 contains 12 residues. Trimming removed 1 base at V and 5 bases at J, with 5 bases between. In germline, CDR1 is SNHLY, CDR2 FYNNEI. CDR3 amino acids: CASSEGQYGYTF. Written as DNA, the CDR3 is TGTGCCAGCAGTGAAGGGCAGTATGGCTACACCTTC. Based on the CDR3 plus reference TRBV2 and TRBJ1-2, the full variable domain is EPEVTQTPSHQVTQMGQEVILRCVPISNHLYFYWYRQILGQKVEFLVSFYNNEISEKSEIFDDQFSVERPDGSNFTLKIRSTKLEDSAMYFCASSEGQYGYTFGSGTRLTVV.